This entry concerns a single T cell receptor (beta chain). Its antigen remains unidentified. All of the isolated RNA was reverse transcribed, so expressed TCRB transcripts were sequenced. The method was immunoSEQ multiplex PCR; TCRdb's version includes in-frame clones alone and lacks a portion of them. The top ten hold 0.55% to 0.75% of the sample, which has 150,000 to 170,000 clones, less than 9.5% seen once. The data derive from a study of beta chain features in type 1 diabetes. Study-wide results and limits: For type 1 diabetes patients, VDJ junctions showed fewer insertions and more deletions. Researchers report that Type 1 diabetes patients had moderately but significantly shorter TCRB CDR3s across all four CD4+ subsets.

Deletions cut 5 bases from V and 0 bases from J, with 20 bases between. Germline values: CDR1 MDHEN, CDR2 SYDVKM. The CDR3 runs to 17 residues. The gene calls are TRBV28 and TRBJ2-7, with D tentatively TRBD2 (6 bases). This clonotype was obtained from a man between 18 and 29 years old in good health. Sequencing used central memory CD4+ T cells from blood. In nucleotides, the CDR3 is TGTGCCAGCAGTCGGGGGATAGGGTACGGATCCTCCTACGAGCAGTACTTC. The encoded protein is CASSRGIGYGSSYEQYF.